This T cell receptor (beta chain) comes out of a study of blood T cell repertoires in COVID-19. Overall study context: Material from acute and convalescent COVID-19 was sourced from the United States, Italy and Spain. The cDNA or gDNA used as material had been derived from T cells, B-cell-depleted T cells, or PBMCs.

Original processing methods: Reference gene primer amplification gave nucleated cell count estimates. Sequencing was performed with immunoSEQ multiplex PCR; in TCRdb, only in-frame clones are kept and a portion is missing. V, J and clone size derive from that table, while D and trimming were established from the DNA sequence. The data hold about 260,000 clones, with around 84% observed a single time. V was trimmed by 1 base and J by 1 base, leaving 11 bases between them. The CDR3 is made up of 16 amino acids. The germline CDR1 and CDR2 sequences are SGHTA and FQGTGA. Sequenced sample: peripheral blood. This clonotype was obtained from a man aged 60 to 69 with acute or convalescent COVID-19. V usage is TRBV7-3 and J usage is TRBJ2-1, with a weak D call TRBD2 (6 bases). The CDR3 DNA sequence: TGTGCCAGCAGCTTAAACCGGGACTTTTCCTACAATGAGCAGTTCTTC. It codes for CASSLNRDFSYNEQFF.